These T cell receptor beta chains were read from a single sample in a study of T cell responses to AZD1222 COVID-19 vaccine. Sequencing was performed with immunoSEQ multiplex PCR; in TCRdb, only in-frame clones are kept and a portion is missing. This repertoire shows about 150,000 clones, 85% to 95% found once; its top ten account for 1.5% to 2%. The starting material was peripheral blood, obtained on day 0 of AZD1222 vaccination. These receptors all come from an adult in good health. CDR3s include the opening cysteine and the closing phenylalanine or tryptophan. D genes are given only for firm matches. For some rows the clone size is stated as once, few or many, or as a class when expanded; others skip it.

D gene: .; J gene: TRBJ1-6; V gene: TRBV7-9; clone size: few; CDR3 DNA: TGTGCCAGCAGCTTGGGTCAGGTTAATTCACCCCTCCACTTT; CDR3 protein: CASSLGQVNSPLHF
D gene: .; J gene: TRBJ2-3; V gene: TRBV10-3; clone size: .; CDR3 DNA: TGTGCCATCTCTACCACAGATACGCAGTATTTT; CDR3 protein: CAISTTDTQYF
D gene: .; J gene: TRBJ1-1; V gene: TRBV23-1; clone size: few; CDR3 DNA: TGCGCCAGCAGTCAATCTGTCCAGAACACTGAAGCTTTCTTT; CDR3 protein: CASSQSVQNTEAFF
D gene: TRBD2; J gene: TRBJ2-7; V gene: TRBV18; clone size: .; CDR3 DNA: TGTGCCAGCTCACGACTAGCGTACCCTTCCTACGAGCAGTACTTC; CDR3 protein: CASSRLAYPSYEQYF
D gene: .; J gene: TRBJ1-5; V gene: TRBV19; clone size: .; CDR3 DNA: TGTGCCAGTAGTATTCTGGGGAATCAGCCCCAGCATTTT; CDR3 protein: CASSILGNQPQHF
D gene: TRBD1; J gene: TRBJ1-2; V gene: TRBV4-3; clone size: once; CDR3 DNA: TGCGCCAGCAGCCAGGGACAGGGTGGGGTCTATGGCTACACCTTC; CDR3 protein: CASSQGQGGVYGYTF
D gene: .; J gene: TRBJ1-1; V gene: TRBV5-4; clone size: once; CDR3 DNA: TGTGCCAGCAGCTTGGGTCGGGCCCTGGATGAAGCTTTCTTT; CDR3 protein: CASSLGRALDEAFF
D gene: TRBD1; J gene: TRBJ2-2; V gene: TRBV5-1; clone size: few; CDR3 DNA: TGCGCCAGCAGCTTGACTCGGGGACAGGGGCCCGGGGAGCTGTTTTTT; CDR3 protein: CASSLTRGQGPGELFF
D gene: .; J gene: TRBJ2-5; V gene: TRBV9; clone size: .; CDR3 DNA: TGTGCCAGCAGCGTACCGGACTACCAAGAGACCCAGTACTTC; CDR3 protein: CASSVPDYQETQYF
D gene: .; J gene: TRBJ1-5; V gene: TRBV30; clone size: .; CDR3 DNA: TGTGCCTGGAGTGTAAAGGGGAGTCAGCCCCAGCATTTT; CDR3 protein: CAWSVKGSQPQHF
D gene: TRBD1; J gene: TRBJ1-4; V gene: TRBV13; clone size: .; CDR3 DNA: TGTGCCAGCAGCAGATGGACAGGGAGGAATGAAAAACTGTTTTTT; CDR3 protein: CASSRWTGRNEKLFF
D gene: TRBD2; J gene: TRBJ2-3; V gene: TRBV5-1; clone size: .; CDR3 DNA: TGCGCCAGCAGCAAGCGGGACCACCTAGGGTCGGATACGCAGTATTTT; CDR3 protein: CASSKRDHLGSDTQYF
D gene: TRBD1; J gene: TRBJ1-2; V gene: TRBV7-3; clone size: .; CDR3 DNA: TGTGCCAGCAGCTCCAGGGGGCTCTATGGCTACACCTTC; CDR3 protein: CASSSRGLYGYTF
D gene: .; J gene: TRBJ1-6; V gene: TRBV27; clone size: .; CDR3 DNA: TGTGCCAGCAGTTTCGGAGGGGGAAATTCACCCCTCCACTTT; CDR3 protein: CASSFGGGNSPLHF
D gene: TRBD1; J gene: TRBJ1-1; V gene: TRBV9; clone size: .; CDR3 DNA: TGTGCCAGCAGCGCTGGGGACAGGGGTGAAGCTTTCTTT; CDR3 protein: CASSAGDRGEAFF